This TCR beta chain originates from a study of T cell repertoires in cytomegalovirus infection. This clonotype showed up many times. Its antigen is as yet unknown. The CDR3 totals 14 residues. V was clipped by 6 bases and J by 2 bases, with 10 bases between them. Each CDR3 protein is one row after TCRdb ran MiXCR on the reads. This sample yields approximately 490,000 distinct CDR3 sequences, of which about 11% are seen a single time; about a tenth belongs to the top ten. Study-level findings and limits: Of the TCR beta families, the public ones yielded a cumulative frequency that identified carriers of CMV plus the relevant HLA.

The gene calls are TRBV12-3 or TRBV12-4 and TRBJ1-4; TRBD1 might be the D (6 bases). The sample taken for sequencing was PBMCs. The origin of this receptor is a human donor in good health (CMV status not recorded). Some clones in this sample may be carry-over from other donors' samples. CDR3 coding DNA: TGTGCCAGCAGAACAGGGTTCACTAATGAAAAACTGTTTTTT. Amino acid sequence: CASRTGFTNEKLFF.